One and the same sample provided the 13 T cell receptor beta chains below, sequenced in a study of T-cell memory formation after mild COVID-19. MiXCR was run by TCRdb on the 5' RACE reads, yielding one entry per CDR3 protein. The sample yields nearly 250,000 distinct CDR3 sequences, approximately 15% seen once. The sequenced material came from PBMCs or a T cell subset sorted from them (not recorded which). The receptors were sampled from an adult woman who had mild COVID-19 (a few samples of this study predate the infection). Cell type and time point are not known.

Only a few counts were recorded for this clonotype. The rearrangement uses TRBV6-5 and TRBJ1-5; D unclear. The CDR3 contains 13 residues. Looked up from germline, CDR1 is MNHEY and CDR2 is SVGAGI. V was cut by 0 bases and J by 14 bases, with 14 bases left in between. CDR3 protein: CASSYSRRAAKHF. The CDR3 nucleotides read TGTGCCAGCAGTTACTCGAGACGGGCAGCGAAGCATTTT.

This clonotype has just one count. The gene calls are TRBV29-1 and TRBJ1-2; unclear D gene. The V end was cut by 3 bases, the J end by 0 bases, with 8 bases between. Germline CDR1 SQVTM, CDR2 ANQGSEA. The CDR3 totals 13 residues. CDR3 residues: CSVEVLANYGYTF. The CDR3 region has the DNA TGCAGCGTTGAGGTCCTTGCTAACTATGGCTACACCTTC.

The chain has TRBV12-3 or TRBV12-4 and TRBJ1-1; no clear D gene. The V and J ends lost 2 bases and 4 bases respectively, with 11 bases between them. The CDR3 runs 14 residues. The CDR3: CASSLLQRGTEAFF. Here the CDR3 DNA reads TGTGCCAGCAGTTTACTTCAGCGGGGCACTGAAGCTTTCTTT.

This chain's CDR3 is CASSLGTTSTDTQYF. As DNA, the CDR3 is TGCGCCAGCAGCTTGGGGACTACTAGCACAGATACGCAGTATTTT. The V call is TRBV5-1, the J call TRBJ2-3, with a possible D match to TRBD2 (6 bases). The CDR3 is made up of 15 amino acids. Trimming removed 0 bases at V and 0 bases at J, with 8 bases between. The germline V gene has CDR1 SGHRS and CDR2 YFSETQ.

V is TRBV12-3 or TRBV12-4 and J is TRBJ2-3, with D uncertain. The CDR3 has 14 residues. Trimming shortened V by 3 bases and J by 7 bases, and 14 bases separated the two germline ends. CDR3 sequence: CASSFSEPPNTQYF. In DNA form, the CDR3 reads TGTGCCAGCAGTTTTTCAGAGCCACCTAATACGCAGTATTTT.

This clonotype was seen only a few times. CDR3 loop: CASRKTGGRNEQYF. CDR3 coding DNA: TGTGCCAGCAGGAAGACAGGGGGTAGGAACGAGCAGTACTTC. The V gene is TRBV2, the J gene TRBJ2-7; 9 bases align to TRBD1. Germline CDR1 is SNHLY and CDR2 is FYNNEI. The CDR3 loop spans 14 amino acids. The V and J ends lost 6 bases and 5 bases, in that order; junction bases with no gene match: 8.

This clonotype was picked up a small number of times. The J gene is TRBJ1-1, the V gene TRBV5-5; D perhaps matches TRBD1 (6 bases). The CDR3 contains 16 residues. Looked up from germline, CDR1 is SGHKS and CDR2 is YYEKEE (reference sequence). V lost 3 bases and J 4 bases, leaving 19 bases between the germline ends. CDR3 nucleotides: TGTGCCAGCAGCTCCCACCTACAGGGCGGGAGCACTGAAGCTTTCTTT. Translating it yields CASSSHLQGGSTEAFF.

This clonotype was observed a few times. The chain links TRBV4-1 to TRBJ2-7; 9 bases agree with TRBD1. V was pared by 4 bases and J by 3 bases, with 4 bases of the junction left unmatched. This CDR3 spans 14 amino acids. Germline V CDR1 and CDR2: MGHRA, YSYEKL. The CDR3 reads CASSPRDRVYEQYF. Written as DNA, the CDR3 is TGCGCCAGCAGCCCCCGGGACAGGGTCTACGAGCAGTACTTC.

This clonotype was picked up many times. This chain connects TRBV5-1 to TRBJ2-5; 8 positions agree with TRBD2. V trimming: 4 bases; J trimming: 5 bases; junction bases outside the gene matches: 4. Germline values: CDR1 SGHRS, CDR2 YFSETQ. The CDR3 spans 13 residues. The CDR3 sequence is CASSHSSGETQYF. Written as DNA, the CDR3 is TGCGCCAGCAGCCACTCTAGCGGGGAGACCCAGTACTTC. The variable domain in full, completed from reference TRBV5-1 and TRBJ2-5, reads KAGVTQTPRYLIKTRGQQVTLSCSPISGHRSVSWYQQTPGQGLQFLFEYFSETQRNKGNFPGRFSGRQFSNSRSEMNVSTLELGDSALYLCASSHSSGETQYFGPGTRLLVL.

This clonotype was recorded a few times. This sequence joins TRBV6-5 and TRBJ1-2; 7 positions agree with TRBD1. Germline V gene sequence: CDR1 MNHEY, CDR2 SVGAGI. This CDR3 comprises 15 residues. The V segment lost 6 bases and the J segment 4 bases; nucleotides outside the gene matches: 11. In DNA, the CDR3 is TGTGCCAGCAGCCCATTCAGGGGGTTCGGCTATGGCTACACCTTC. It translates to CASSPFRGFGYGYTF.

V gene TRBV12-3 or TRBV12-4 combines with J gene TRBJ1-1; D is perhaps TRBD1 (5 bases). The CDR3 covers 16 residues. Trimming took 6 bases from V and 1 from J, leaving 18 bases between them. CDR3 coding DNA: TGTGCCAGCAGCGTGGCAACGGGCGGGGGGAACACTGAAGCTTTCTTT. This translates into CASSVATGGGNTEAFF.

There are a few counts of this clonotype. The gene calls are TRBV4-1 and TRBJ1-1; unclear D gene. Germline CDR1 reads MGHRA; CDR2 reads YSYEKL. The germline V and J ends were trimmed by 3 bases and 0 bases, with 11 bases remaining between them. The CDR3 loop spans 15 amino acids. In nucleotides, the CDR3 is TGCGCCAGCAGCCAGATCGACGTCCTGAACACTGAAGCTTTCTTT. Translated, it gives CASSQIDVLNTEAFF.

This clonotype was seen at least ten times. The rearrangement joins TRBV12-3 or TRBV12-4 to TRBJ2-3, with a possible D match to TRBD1 (6 bases). V was pared by 1 base and J by 2 bases, with 10 bases between. This CDR3 comprises 15 residues. CDR3 loop: CASSLGGRPTDTQYF. CDR3 sequence (DNA): TGTGCCAGCAGTTTAGGGGGGCGACCCACAGATACGCAGTATTTT.